This T cell receptor (beta chain) derives from a study of CD8 T cells in Susac syndrome. Whole-study results and caveats: The TCR sequencing and HLA analysis in the study involved a relatively small number of individuals, as the study acknowledged.

The V gene's germline CDR1 is SGHTA and CDR2 FQGNSA. The CDR3 length is 15 residues. Deletions cut 3 bases from V and 4 bases from J, with 13 bases between. Random hexamers were used to reverse transcribe roughly 0.45 to 1 ug of RNA. TCRdb used MiXCR to reprocess the immunoSEQ multiplex PCR reads, holding one entry per CDR3 protein. The sample holds over 300,000 distinct CDR3 sequences; about 91% are singletons and the top ten take about 0.063%. Negative isolation was applied to CD8+ and CD4+ T cells, and FACS enrichment was applied to TEMRA cells. This clonotype came up once. Its cognate antigen is unknown.

Source material: CD4+ T cells from PBMCs. This TCR derives from a human donor with multiple sclerosis. The V and J genes are TRBV7-2 and TRBJ2-1, with D hard to call. DNA of the CDR3: TGTGCCAGCAGCTTCGGGCAACTCCTGTACAATGAGCAGTTCTTC. As protein: CASSFGQLLYNEQFF.